This T cell receptor beta chain was retrieved from a study of T-cell reconstitution after alpha-beta-depleted transplantation in children (dated by TCRdb to the mid-2010s). In the study overall: T-cell immune reconstitution after TCRalphabeta/CD19-depleted allogeneic hematopoietic cell transplantation in children was quantitatively tracked in the study by means of TCR repertoire profiling. The research as a whole found: Hyperexpanded clone frequencies declined over subsequent months; after one year, T-cell counts and TCRbeta diversity were mostly attributed to newly produced T cells. About two months after transplant, the apparently early recovery of alphabetaT-cell counts reportedly depended on just several hundred clones that had expanded rapidly and came from non-depleted graft cells. In some patients, the high TCRbeta diversity seen at day 60 was put down to recipient T cells and intrathymic progenitors that had survived conditioning.

Details on this clonotype: This clone's antigen is unknown. No base-level quality is on record; no much larger clone is a single base apart.

Its CDR3 holds 13 amino acids, cysteine through phenylalanine. The kept DNA is CDR3 alone, 39 bases in frame from the first base. A distance of 9 bases separates the germline ends of V and J, which lose 2 bases and 5 bases respectively. Taken from the germline V gene, the CDR1 and CDR2 loops are LGHNA and YSLEER. The treatment or condition label of this sample denotes: allogeneic hematopoietic cell transplantation with graft depleted of TCRalphabeta T cells and CD19 B cells. The children who served as transplant recipients had been given grafts of TCRalphabeta/CD19-depleted allogeneic hematopoietic cells. Libraries came from PCR. Data came from an Illumina HiSeq 2500. To normalize quantification of the TCRbeta repertoire, the TCR libraries were built with molecular barcoding that relied on unique molecular identifiers. The raw public data were reprocessed by TCRdb itself: fastp quality trimming at Q25, MiXCR clonotype calling, in-frame beta chains only. Here each entry gathers all rows of one CDR3 protein and keeps the most common genes and DNA. Within this sample are about 74,000 distinct CDR3 sequences, with roughly an eighth of them counted one time only. In total, the top ten clones hold 25% to 35% of the sample.

The source material was PBMCs, mostly from graft donor cells, sampled 180 days after TCRalphabeta/CD19-depleted stem cell transplant. This clonotype was sampled from a male patient between 2 and 10 years old who had a stem cell transplant for acute lymphoblastic leukemia, so the T cells may come from the graft donor. The sequence links TRBV4-3 to TRBJ1-2, and possibly TRBD1, on 5 matching bases. The base sequence is TGCGCCAGCAGCCAAATGAAGGGGTATGGCTACACCTTC. Translation gives CASSQMKGYGYTF.